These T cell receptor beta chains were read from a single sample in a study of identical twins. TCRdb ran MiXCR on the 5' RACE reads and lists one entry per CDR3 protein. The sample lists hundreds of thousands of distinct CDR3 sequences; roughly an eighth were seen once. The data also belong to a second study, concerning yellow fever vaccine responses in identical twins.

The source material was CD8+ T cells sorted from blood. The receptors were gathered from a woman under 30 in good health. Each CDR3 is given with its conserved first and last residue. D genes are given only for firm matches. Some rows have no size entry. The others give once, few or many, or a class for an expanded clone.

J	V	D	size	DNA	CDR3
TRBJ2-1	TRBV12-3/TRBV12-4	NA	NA	TGTGCCAGCAGTCACACAGGGCGTATTTACAATGAGCAGTTCTTC	CASSHTGRIYNEQFF
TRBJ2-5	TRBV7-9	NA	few	TGTGCCAGCGCCCGGGAGGGGGCTCGGTGGGAGACCCAGTACTTC	CASAREGARWETQYF
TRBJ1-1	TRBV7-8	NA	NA	TGTGCCAGCCACGTGGACAGTATGAACACTGAAGCTTTCTTT	CASHVDSMNTEAFF
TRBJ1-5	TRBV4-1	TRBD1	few	TGCGCCAGCAGCCGCGGACAGGGGTCTTATCAGCCCCAGCATTTT	CASSRGQGSYQPQHF
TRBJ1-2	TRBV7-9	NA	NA	TGTGCCAGCGGGGGAGGGGTGGATGGCTACACCTTC	CASGGGVDGYTF
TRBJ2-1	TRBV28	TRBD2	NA	TGTGCCAGCAGTGAGGATTGGACTAGCTCCTACAATGAGCAGTTCTTC	CASSEDWTSSYNEQFF
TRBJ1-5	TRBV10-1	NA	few	TGCGCCAGGCCGCCCGAGCAGCCCCAGCATTTT	CARPPEQPQHF
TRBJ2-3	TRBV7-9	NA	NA	TGTGCCAGCAGCTTAAGGGATTCTAGCACAGATACGCAGTATTTT	CASSLRDSSTDTQYF
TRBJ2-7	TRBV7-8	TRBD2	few	TGTGCCAGCAGCTTAGGGTGGAGCGGGAGTCTCAACGAGCAGTACTTC	CASSLGWSGSLNEQYF
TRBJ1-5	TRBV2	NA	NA	TGTGCCAGCAGTGAGCGGGGGGTTCTTCAGCCCCAGCATTTT	CASSERGVLQPQHF
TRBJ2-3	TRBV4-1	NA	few	TGCGCCAGCAGCCAAACCCCGGGACGGGGCACAGATACGCAGTATTTT	CASSQTPGRGTDTQYF
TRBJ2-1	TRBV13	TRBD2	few	TGTGCCAGCAGCCCCCCGGTTGGGACTAGCGGGGCCTACTACAATGAGCAGTTCTTC	CASSPPVGTSGAYYNEQFF
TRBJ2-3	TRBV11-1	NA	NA	TGTGCCAGCAGCTTCCCAGGGGATCCAGCGGGAACCCCCGATACGCAGTATTTT	CASSFPGDPAGTPDTQYF
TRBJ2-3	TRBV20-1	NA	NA	TGCAGTGCTAGAGGAATTGGGGAGGCCTTCACAGATACGCAGTATTTT	CSARGIGEAFTDTQYF
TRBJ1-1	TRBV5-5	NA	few	TGTGCCAGCAGCTTTTACCATTTCGCAGAAGCTTTCTTT	CASSFYHFAEAFF
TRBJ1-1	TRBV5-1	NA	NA	TGCGCCAGCAGCTTGGATTACACTGAAGCTTTCTTT	CASSLDYTEAFF
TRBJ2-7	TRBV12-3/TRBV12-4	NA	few	TGTGCCAGCAGTTTCGGGTTTTACGAGCAGTACTTC	CASSFGFYEQYF
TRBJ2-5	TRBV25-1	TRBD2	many	TGTGCCAGCAGTCTCAATCTCAAGCGGGAGGGCCTTGTCAGGTACCAAGAGACCCAGTACTTC	CASSLNLKREGLVRYQETQYF
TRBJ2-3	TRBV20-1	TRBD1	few	TGCAGTGCTAGCGTACAGGGGTATAGCACAGATACGCAGTATTTT	CSASVQGYSTDTQYF
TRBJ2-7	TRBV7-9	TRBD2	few	TGTGCCAGCACCCCTCTAGCGGCTGGCGCCTACGAGCAGTACTTC	CASTPLAAGAYEQYF
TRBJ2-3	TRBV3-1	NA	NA	TGTGCCAGCAGCCCCTCGCGAGGGATCACAGATACGCAGTATTTT	CASSPSRGITDTQYF
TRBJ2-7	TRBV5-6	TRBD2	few	TGTGCCAGCAGCCCGAACCCGGGAGGGCCTGGCGAGCAGTACTTC	CASSPNPGGPGEQYF
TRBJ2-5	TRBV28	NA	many	TGTGCCAGCAGCTATTTACAGGACCAAGAGACCCAGTACTTC	CASSYLQDQETQYF
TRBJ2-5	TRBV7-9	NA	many	TGTGCCAGCAGCTTAGTTCTCGGGGAGACCCAGTACTTC	CASSLVLGETQYF
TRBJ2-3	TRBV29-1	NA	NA	TGCAGCGTGACGGACATTGATACGCAGTATTTT	CSVTDIDTQYF
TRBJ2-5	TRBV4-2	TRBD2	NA	TGTGCCAGCAGCCAAGGGTCGGGAAGGGACTATGCGGGGGGACAAGAGACCCAGTACTTC	CASSQGSGRDYAGGQETQYF
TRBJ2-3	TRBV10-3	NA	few	TGTGCCATCTCGAGTGGGTCCTACACAGATACGCAGTATTTT	CAISSGSYTDTQYF